This T cell receptor beta chain was observed in a study of blood T cells in healthy people across ages. Primed by a sample-barcoded 5' primer and a J-beta primer mix, a second PCR proceeded for roughly 7 to 11 cycles. TCRdb redid the calling of the 5' RACE reads with MiXCR, one entry per CDR3 protein. The data show just under 550,000 distinct CDR3 sequences, with around 24% seen just once and around 10% held by the top ten. Caucasian, healthy and from Russia, the donors were aged between roughly 6 and 95. V shed 3 bases and J 4 bases; nucleotides not matched to a gene: 9. CDR3 size: 16 residues. The germline V gene has CDR1 DFQATT and CDR2 SNEGSKA (reference sequence). These data are also associated with another study on T cells of mothers and their children.

The sample was blood. The sequence was collected from a boy aged 5 to 17 in good health. V gene TRBV20-1 combines with J gene TRBJ2-1; 10 nucleotides match TRBD2. The CDR3 nucleotides read TGCAGTGCTAGGAGGTCGGGGACTAGCGATTACAATGAGCAGTTCTTC. Encoded protein: CSARRSGTSDYNEQFF.